Listed here are 5 T cell receptor beta chains from one sample, sequenced in a study of blood T cell repertoires in COVID-19. The method was immunoSEQ multiplex PCR; TCRdb's version includes in-frame clones alone and lacks a portion of them. There are almost 200,000 clones in the sample; 85% occur only once, and around 0.93% lies in the top ten. The sample was peripheral blood. Receptor source: a man between 60 and 75 years old with COVID-19, enrolled during active disease.

CDR3 region: CASGSTESYNEQFF. The CDR3 nucleotides are TGCGCCAGCGGAAGTACAGAATCCTACAATGAGCAGTTCTTC. The chain recombines TRBV5-1 with TRBJ2-1; unclear D gene. This CDR3 contains 14 residues. Germline V CDR1 and CDR2: SGHRS, YFSETQ. V dropped 7 bases and J dropped 1 base, with 12 bases sitting between them.

This chain links TRBV10-1 with TRBJ2-3; D may be TRBD2 (5 bases). This CDR3 comprises 14 residues. The V gene lost 0 bases and the J gene lost 4 bases, with 8 bases spanning the gap. Germline CDR1 is WNHNN and CDR2 is SYGVQD (reference sequence). CDR3 bases: TGCGCCAGCAGTGAGTCTCCAGCGGCAGATACGCAGTATTTT. This encodes CASSESPAADTQYF.

The chain carries TRBV19 and TRBJ2-1; TRBD2 aligns across 8 bases. Germline V lookup: CDR1 LNHDA, CDR2 SQIVND (reference sequence). V lost 4 bases to trimming and J lost 6 bases; unmatched junction nucleotides: 8. The CDR3 is 15 amino acids. CDR3 sequence reads: CASSKPGLDVNEQFF. CDR3 nucleotides: TGTGCCAGTAGTAAACCGGGACTAGATGTCAATGAGCAGTTCTTC.

This clone was counted once. This rearrangement joins TRBV7-6 to TRBJ2-7, with 12 bases lining up with TRBD2. V lost 5 bases and J lost 1; bases outside the gene matches: 3. The CDR3 is 15 amino acids. Germline-derived CDR1 and CDR2 are SGHVS and FNYEAQ. CDR3 amino acids: CASSATSGSSYEQYF. In DNA form, the CDR3 reads TGTGCCAGCAGCGCGACTAGCGGGAGTTCCTACGAGCAGTACTTC.

The chain joins TRBV6-2 or TRBV6-3 to TRBJ1-4, with unresolved D. The CDR3 spans 15 residues. V was trimmed by 0 bases and J by 7 bases, leaving 12 bases between them. From germline, CDR1 is MNHEY and CDR2 SVGEGT. Here the CDR3 DNA reads TGTGCCAGCAGTTACTCGATCCTGGGGAGTGAAAAACTGTTTTTT. Its protein is CASSYSILGSEKLFF.